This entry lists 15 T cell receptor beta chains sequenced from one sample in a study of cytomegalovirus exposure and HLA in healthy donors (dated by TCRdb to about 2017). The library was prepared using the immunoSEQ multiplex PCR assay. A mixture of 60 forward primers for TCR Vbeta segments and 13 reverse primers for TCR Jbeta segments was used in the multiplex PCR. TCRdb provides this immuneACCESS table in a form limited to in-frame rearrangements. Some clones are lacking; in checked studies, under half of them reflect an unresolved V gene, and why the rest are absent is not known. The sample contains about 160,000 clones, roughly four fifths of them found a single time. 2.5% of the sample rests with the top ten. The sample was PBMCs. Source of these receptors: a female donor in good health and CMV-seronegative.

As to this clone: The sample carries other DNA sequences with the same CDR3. The CDR3 loop is CASSYQGGGETQYF. CDR3 in DNA: TGTGCCAGCAGTTACCAAGGGGGTGGGGAGACCCAGTACTTC. The chain combines TRBV6-6 with TRBJ2-5; D might be TRBD1 (6 bases). The V end lost 2 bases, the J end lost 5 bases, and 12 bases lay between the germline ends. The germline CDR1 and CDR2 sequences are MNHNY and SVGAGI (reference sequence). The CDR3 loop spans 14 amino acids.

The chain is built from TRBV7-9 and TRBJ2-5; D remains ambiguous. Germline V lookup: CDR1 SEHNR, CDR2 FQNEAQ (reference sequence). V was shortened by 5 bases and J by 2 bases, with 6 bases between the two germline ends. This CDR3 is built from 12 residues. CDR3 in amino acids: CASSPTQETQYF. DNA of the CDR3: TGTGCCAGCAGCCCAACACAAGAGACCCAGTACTTC.

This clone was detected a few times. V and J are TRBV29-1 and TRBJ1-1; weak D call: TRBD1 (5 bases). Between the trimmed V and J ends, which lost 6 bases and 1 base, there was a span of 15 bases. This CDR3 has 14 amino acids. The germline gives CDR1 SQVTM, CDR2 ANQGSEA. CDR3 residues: CSVRRGLGNTEAFF. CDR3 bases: TGCAGCGTCCGACGGGGGTTGGGGAACACTGAAGCTTTCTTT.

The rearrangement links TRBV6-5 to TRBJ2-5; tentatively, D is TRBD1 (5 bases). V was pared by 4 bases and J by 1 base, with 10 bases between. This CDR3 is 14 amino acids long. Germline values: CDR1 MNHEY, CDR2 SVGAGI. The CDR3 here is CASSSDRSQETQYF. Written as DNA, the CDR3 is TGTGCCAGCAGTTCCGACAGATCCCAAGAGACCCAGTACTTC.

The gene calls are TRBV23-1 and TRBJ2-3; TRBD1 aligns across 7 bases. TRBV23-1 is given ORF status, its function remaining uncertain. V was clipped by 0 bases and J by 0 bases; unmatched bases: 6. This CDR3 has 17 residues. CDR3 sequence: CASSQSRTGTSTDTQYF. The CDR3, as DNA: TGCGCCAGCAGTCAATCGCGGACAGGAACTAGCACAGATACGCAGTATTTT.

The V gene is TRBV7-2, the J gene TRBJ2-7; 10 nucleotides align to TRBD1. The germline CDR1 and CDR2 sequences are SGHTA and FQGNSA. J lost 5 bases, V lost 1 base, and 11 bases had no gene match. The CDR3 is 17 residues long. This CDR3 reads CASSLEGPGQGRHEQYF. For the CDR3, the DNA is TGTGCCAGCAGCTTAGAGGGGCCGGGACAGGGGCGACACGAGCAGTACTTC.

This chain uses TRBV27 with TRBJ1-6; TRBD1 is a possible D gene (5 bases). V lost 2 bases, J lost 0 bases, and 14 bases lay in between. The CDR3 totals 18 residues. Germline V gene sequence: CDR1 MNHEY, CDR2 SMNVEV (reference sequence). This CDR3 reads CASSLGASPSSYNSPLHF. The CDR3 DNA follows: TGTGCCAGCAGTTTAGGGGCCTCACCGAGCTCCTATAATTCACCCCTCCACTTT.

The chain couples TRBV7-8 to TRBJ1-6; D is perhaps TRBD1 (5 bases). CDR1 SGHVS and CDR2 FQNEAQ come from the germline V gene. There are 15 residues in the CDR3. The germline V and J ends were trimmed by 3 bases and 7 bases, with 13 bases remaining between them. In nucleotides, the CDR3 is TGTGCCAGCAGCTTCTCCGGGAGGGGAAATTCACCCCTCCACTTT. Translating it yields CASSFSGRGNSPLHF.

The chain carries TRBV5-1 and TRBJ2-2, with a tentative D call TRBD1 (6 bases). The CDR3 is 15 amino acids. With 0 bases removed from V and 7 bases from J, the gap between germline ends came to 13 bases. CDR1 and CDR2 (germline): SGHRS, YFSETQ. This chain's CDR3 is CASSLVVGASGELFF. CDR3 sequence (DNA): TGCGCCAGCAGCTTGGTGGTGGGGGCGAGCGGGGAGCTGTTTTTT.

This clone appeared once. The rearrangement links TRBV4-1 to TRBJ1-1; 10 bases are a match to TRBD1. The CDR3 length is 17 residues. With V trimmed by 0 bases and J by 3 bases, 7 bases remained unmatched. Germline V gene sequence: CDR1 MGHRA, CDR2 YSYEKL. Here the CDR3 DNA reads TGCGCCAGCAGCCAAGATCGACAGGGGGCATGGGACACTGAAGCTTTCTTT. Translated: CASSQDRQGAWDTEAFF.

CDR3 in amino acids: CASSQDPGRADEQYF. Written as DNA, the CDR3 is TGCGCCAGCAGCCAAGACCCCGGCAGGGCCGACGAGCAGTACTTC. The chain uses TRBV4-1 and TRBJ2-7; possible D gene TRBD1, 5 bases. The V gene lost 0 bases and the J gene lost 5 bases, with 14 bases spanning the gap. Germline V gene lookup returns CDR1 MGHRA and CDR2 YSYEKL. The CDR3 length is 15 residues.

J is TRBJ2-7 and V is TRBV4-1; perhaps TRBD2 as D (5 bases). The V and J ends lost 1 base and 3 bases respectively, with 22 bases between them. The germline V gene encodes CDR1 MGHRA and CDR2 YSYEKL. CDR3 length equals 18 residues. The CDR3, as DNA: TGCGCCAGCAGCCAAGGGGCCGGGGAAGCGGCAGGCGACTACGAGCAGTACTTC. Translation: CASSQGAGEAAGDYEQYF.

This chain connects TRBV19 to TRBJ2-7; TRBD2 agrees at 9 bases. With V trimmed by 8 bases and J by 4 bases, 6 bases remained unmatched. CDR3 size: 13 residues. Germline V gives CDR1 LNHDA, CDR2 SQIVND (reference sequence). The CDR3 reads CASRSGSSYEQYF. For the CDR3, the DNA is TGTGCCAGTCGTAGCGGGAGTTCGTACGAGCAGTACTTC.

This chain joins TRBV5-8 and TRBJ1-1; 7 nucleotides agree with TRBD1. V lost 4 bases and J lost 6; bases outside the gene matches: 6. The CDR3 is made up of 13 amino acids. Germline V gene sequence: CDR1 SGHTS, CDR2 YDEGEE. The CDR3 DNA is TGTGCCAGCAGCCACAGACAGGGATCTGAAGCTTTCTTT. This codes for CASSHRQGSEAFF.

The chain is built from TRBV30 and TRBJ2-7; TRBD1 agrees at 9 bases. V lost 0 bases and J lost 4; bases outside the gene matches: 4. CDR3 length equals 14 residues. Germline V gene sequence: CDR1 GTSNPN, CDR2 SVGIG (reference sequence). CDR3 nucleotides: TGTGCCTGGAGTGTAGCGGGACAGGGATACGAGCAGTACTTC. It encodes CAWSVAGQGYEQYF. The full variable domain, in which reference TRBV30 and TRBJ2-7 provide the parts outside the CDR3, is SQTIHQWPATLVQPVGSPLSLECTVEGTSNPNLYWYRQAAGRGLQLLFYSVGIGQISSEVPQNLSASRPQDRQFILSSKKLLLSDSGFYLCAWSVAGQGYEQYFGPGTRLTVT.